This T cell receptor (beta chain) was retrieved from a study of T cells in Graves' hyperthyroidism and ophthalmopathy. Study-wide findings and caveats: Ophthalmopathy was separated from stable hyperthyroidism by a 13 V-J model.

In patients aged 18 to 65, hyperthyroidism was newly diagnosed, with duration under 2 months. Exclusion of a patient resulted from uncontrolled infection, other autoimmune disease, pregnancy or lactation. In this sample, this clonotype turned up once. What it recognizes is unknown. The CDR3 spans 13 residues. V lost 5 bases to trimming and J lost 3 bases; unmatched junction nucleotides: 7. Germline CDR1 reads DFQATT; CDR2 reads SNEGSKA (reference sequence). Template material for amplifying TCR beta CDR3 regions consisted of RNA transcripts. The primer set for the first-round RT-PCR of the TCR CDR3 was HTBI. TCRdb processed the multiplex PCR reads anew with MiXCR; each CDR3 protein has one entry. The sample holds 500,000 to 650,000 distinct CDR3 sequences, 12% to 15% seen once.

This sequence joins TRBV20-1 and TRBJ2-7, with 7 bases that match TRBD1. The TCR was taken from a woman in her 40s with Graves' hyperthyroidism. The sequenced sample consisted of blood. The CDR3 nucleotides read TGCAGTGCTTTTCCGGGACAGAACTACGAGCAGTACTTC. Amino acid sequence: CSAFPGQNYEQYF.